This T cell receptor (beta chain) is drawn from a study of shared T cell receptors in the human thymus. In germline, CDR1 is MGHRA, CDR2 YSYEKL. V was pared by 2 bases and J by 1 base, with 7 bases of the junction left unmatched. The CDR3 consists of 17 residues. Assay: immunoSEQ multiplex PCR; the TCRdb copy retains only in-frame clones and omits some. In the table there are about 660,000 clones, about 87% of which are singletons. Another study also made use of these data, one on human thymus T cells.

The material sequenced was thymocytes. The clonotype was recovered from a boy in the first two years of life with a congenital heart defect. The V and J genes are TRBV4-1 and TRBJ2-3, with 9 bases matching TRBD1. The chain's CDR3 is CASSQLGGQGRTDTQYF. The CDR3 coding sequence is TGCGCCAGCAGCCAACTAGGCGGACAGGGGCGCACAGATACGCAGTATTTT.